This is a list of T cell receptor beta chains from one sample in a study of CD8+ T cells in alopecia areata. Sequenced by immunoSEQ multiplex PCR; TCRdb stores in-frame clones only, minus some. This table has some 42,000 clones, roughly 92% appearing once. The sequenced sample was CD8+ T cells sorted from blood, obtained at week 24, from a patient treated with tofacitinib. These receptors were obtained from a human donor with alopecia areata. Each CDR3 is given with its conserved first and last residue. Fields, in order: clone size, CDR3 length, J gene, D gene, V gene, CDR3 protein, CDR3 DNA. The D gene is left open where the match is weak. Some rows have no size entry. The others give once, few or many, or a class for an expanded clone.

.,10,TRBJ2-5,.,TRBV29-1,CSVAEETQYF,TGCAGCGTCGCCGAAGAGACCCAGTACTTC
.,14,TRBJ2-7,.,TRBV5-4,CASSIRGSSYEQYF,TGTGCCAGCAGCATTCGCGGAAGCTCCTACGAGCAGTACTTC
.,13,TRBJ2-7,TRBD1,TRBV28,CASSWQGAYEQYF,TGTGCCAGCAGTTGGCAGGGGGCCTACGAGCAGTACTTC
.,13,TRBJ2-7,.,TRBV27,CASSSGHSYEQYF,TGTGCCAGCAGTTCGGGACATAGCTACGAGCAGTACTTC
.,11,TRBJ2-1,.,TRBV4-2,CASSQYNEQFF,TGTGCCAGCAGCCAATACAATGAGCAGTTCTTC
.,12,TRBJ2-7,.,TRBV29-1,CSVLDVSYEQYF,TGCAGCGTTCTGGACGTATCCTACGAGCAGTACTTC
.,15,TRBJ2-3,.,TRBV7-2,CASSLAPSVADTQYF,TGTGCCAGCAGCTTAGCCCCCAGTGTGGCAGATACGCAGTATTTT
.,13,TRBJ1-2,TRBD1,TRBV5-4,CASSFKGAYGYTF,TGTGCCAGCAGCTTCAAGGGGGCCTATGGCTACACCTTC
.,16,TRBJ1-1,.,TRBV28,CASSSRTLTMNTEAFF,TGTGCCAGCAGTTCTCGGACGCTAACAATGAACACTGAAGCTTTCTTT
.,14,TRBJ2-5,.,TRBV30,CAWSVGAFQETQYF,TGTGCCTGGAGTGTTGGAGCGTTCCAAGAGACCCAGTACTTC
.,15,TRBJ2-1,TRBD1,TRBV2,CASPVEDRVYNEQFF,TGTGCCAGTCCCGTTGAGGACAGGGTTTACAATGAGCAGTTCTTC
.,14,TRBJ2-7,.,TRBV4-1,CASSQVGVSYEQYF,TGCGCCAGCAGCCAAGTGGGGGTTTCCTACGAGCAGTACTTC
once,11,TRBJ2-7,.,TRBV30,CAWSEGNEQYF,TGTGCCTGGAGTGAGGGTAACGAGCAGTACTTC
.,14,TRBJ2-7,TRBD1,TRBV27,CASSSQGASDEQYF,TGTGCCAGCAGTTCACAGGGGGCGTCCGACGAGCAGTACTTC
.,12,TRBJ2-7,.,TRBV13,CASSLAGYEQYF,TGTGCCAGCAGCTTAGCTGGGTACGAGCAGTACTTC
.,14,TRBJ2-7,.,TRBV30,CAWSDGTSLYEQYF,TGTGCCTGGAGTGATGGGACCTCTCTCTACGAGCAGTACTTC
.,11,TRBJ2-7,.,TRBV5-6,CASSLGPEQYF,TGTGCCAGCAGCTTGGGTCCCGAGCAGTACTTC
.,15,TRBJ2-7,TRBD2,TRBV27,CASSFGTSGAYEQYF,TGTGCCAGCAGTTTTGGGACTAGCGGGGCCTACGAGCAGTACTTC
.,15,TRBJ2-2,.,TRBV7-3,CASSLTSANTGELFF,TGTGCCAGCAGCTTAACTAGCGCGAACACCGGGGAGCTGTTTTTT
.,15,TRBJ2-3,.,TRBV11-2,CASSQEVGGADTQYF,TGTGCCAGCAGCCAAGAGGTGGGTGGCGCAGATACGCAGTATTTT
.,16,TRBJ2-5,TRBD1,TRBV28,CASRDRVHWAQETQYF,TGTGCCAGCCGAGACAGGGTCCACTGGGCCCAAGAGACCCAGTACTTC
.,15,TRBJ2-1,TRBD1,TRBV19,CASSTNRGTYNEQFF,TGTGCCAGTAGTACGAACAGGGGAACCTACAATGAGCAGTTCTTC
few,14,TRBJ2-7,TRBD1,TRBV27,CASSPRDRPYEQYF,TGTGCCAGCAGCCCACGGGACAGGCCCTACGAGCAGTACTTC
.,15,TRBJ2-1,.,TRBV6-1,CASSELGIPTPEQFF,TGTGCCAGCAGTGAACTCGGAATACCGACCCCGGAGCAGTTCTTC
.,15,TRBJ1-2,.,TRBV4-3,CASSQDRSYPGGYTF,TGCGCCAGCAGCCAAGACAGGTCCTACCCCGGCGGCTACACCTTC
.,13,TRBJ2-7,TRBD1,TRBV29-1,CSVLTGNVNEQYF,TGCAGCGTGCTGACAGGGAACGTGAACGAGCAGTACTTC
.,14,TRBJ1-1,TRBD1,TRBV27,CASRDRGMNTEAFF,TGTGCCAGCAGGGACAGGGGCATGAACACTGAAGCTTTCTTT
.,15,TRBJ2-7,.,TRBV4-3,CASSHSPDGTYEQYF,TGCGCCAGCAGCCATTCACCGGACGGAACCTACGAGCAGTACTTC
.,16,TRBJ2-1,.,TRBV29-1,CSVGGTVFGVNNEQFF,TGCAGCGTTGGCGGGACCGTCTTCGGGGTGAACAATGAGCAGTTCTTC
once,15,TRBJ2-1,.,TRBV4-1,CASSLDRPAYNEQFF,TGCGCCAGCAGCCTAGACAGACCTGCATACAATGAGCAGTTCTTC
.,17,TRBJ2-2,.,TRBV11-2,CASSTPWTEANTGELFF,TGTGCCAGCAGCACTCCCTGGACAGAAGCGAACACCGGGGAGCTGTTTTTT
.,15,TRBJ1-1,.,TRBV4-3,CASSQDYRANTEAFF,TGCGCCAGCAGCCAAGATTACAGGGCCAACACTGAAGCTTTCTTT
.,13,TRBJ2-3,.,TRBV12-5,CASGTAVADTQYF,TGTGCTAGTGGAACAGCAGTGGCAGATACGCAGTATTTT
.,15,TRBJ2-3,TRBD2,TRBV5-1,CASSLSAGGPDTQYF,TGCGCCAGCAGCTTGTCGGCGGGGGGCCCAGATACGCAGTATTTT
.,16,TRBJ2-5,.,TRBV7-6,CASSLVGGPTSREQYF,TGTGCCAGCAGCTTAGTTGGGGGGCCTACCTCGAGAGAGCAGTACTTC
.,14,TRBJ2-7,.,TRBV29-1,CSVELPRESTEQYF,TGCAGCGTTGAACTTCCCAGAGAATCTACAGAGCAGTACTTC
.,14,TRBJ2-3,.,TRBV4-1,CASSQTSGPDTQYF,TGCGCCAGCAGCCAAACCTCGGGACCGGATACGCAGTATTTT
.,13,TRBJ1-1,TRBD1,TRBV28,CASRGYRGREAFF,TGTGCCAGCCGTGGATACAGGGGCCGTGAAGCTTTCTTT
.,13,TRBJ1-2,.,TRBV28,CASQLGTLYGYTF,TGTGCCAGCCAACTAGGAACCCTATATGGCTACACCTTC
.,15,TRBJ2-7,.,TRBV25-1,CASTSGGGAGWEQYF,TGTGCCAGCACCAGTGGGGGCGGGGCGGGATGGGAGCAGTACTTC
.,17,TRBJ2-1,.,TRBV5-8,CASSLGVRAGSYNEQFF,TGTGCCAGCAGCTTGGGGGTTCGGGCGGGGAGCTACAATGAGCAGTTCTTC
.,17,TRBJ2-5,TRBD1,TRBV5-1,CASSLRIQGRGRETQYF,TGCGCCAGCAGCTTGCGGATACAGGGAAGGGGGCGAGAGACCCAGTACTTC
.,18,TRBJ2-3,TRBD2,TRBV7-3,CASSPFGPPGLATDTQYF,TGTGCCAGCAGCCCATTCGGTCCTCCGGGACTAGCGACAGATACGCAGTATTTT
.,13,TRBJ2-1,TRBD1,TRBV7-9,CASSSGQGNEQFF,TGTGCCAGCAGCTCCGGACAGGGCAATGAGCAGTTCTTC
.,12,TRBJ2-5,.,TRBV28,CASGGDQETQYF,TGTGCCAGCGGAGGGGACCAAGAGACCCAGTACTTC
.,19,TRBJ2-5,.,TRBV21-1,CASSKGGGEVAETQETQYF,TGTGCCAGCAGCAAAGGGGGAGGTGAGGTAGCGGAGACCCAAGAGACCCAGTACTTC
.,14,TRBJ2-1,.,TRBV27,CASSISLGYNEQFF,TGTGCCAGCAGTATTAGTCTGGGATACAATGAGCAGTTCTTC
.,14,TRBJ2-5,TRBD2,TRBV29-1,CSVCSGDSQETQYF,TGCAGCGTGTGTAGCGGGGATTCCCAAGAGACCCAGTACTTC
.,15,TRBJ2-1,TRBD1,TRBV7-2,CASSPGQEPYNEQFF,TGTGCCAGCAGCCCCGGACAGGAACCCTACAATGAGCAGTTCTTC
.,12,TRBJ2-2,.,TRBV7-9,CASSFPSGELFF,TGTGCCAGCAGCTTCCCCTCCGGGGAGCTGTTTTTT